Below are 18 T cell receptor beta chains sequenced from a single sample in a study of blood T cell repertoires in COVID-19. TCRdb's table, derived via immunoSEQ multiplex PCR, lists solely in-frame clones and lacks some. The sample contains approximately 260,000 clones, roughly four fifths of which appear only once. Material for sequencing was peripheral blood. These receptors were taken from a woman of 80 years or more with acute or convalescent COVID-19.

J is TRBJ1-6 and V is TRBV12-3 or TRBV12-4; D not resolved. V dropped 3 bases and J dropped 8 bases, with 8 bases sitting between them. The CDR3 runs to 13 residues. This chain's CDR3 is CASSFRRYSPLHF. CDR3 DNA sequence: TGTGCCAGCAGTTTCCGCAGGTATTCACCCCTCCACTTT.

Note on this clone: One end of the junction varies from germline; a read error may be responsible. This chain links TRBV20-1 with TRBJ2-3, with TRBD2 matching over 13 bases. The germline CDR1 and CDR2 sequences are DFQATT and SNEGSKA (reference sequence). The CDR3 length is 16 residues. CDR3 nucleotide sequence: TGCTGTGCTAGTCCCGGGACTAGCGGGGCCGCAGATACGCAGTATTTT. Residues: CCASPGTSGAADTQYF.

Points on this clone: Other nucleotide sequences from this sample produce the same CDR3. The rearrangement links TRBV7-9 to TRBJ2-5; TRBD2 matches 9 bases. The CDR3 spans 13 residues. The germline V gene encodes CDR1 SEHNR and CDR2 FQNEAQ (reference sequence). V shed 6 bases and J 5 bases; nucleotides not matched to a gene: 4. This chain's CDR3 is CASSLAGGETQYF. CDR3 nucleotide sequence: TGTGCCAGCAGTCTTGCGGGGGGGGAGACCCAGTACTTC.

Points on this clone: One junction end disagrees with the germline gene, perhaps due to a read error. In DNA, the CDR3 is TGTGCCAGCAGCGAAGATATCGGGGAGCTGTTTTTT. Protein product: CASSEDIGELFF. V gene TRBV2 combines with J gene TRBJ2-2; D remains ambiguous. There are 12 residues in the CDR3. Germline CDR1 reads SNHLY; CDR2 reads FYNNEI.

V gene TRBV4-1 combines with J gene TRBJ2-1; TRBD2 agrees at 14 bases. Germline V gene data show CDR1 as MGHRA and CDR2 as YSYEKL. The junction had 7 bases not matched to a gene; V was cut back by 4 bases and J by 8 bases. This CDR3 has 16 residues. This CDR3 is CASSPGLAGGWDEQFF. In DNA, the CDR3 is TGCGCCAGCAGCCCCGGACTAGCGGGGGGATGGGATGAGCAGTTCTTC.

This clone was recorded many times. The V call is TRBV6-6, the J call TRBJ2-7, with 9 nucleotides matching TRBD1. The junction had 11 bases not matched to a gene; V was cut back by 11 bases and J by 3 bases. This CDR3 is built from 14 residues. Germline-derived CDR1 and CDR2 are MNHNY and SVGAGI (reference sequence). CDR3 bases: TGTGCCTCTCGTAAGGGACAGGGTGTCTACGAGCAGTACTTC. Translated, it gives CASRKGQGVYEQYF.

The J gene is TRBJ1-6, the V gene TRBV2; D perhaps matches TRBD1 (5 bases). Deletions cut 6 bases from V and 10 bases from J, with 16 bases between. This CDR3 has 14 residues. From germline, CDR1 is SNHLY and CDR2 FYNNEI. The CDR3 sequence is CASSLARGNSPLHF. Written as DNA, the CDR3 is TGTGCCAGCAGCCTGGCTAGGGGAAACTCACCCCTCCACTTT.

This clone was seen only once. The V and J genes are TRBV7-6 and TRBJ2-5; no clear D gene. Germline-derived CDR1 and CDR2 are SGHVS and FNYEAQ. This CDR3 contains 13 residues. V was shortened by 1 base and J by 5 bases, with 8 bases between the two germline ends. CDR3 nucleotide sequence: TGTGCCAGCAGCTTAGTGGTAGTGGAGACCCAGTACTTC. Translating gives CASSLVVVETQYF.

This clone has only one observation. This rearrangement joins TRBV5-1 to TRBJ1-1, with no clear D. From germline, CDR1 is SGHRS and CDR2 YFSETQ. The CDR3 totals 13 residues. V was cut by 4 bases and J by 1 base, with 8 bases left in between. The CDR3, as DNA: TGCGCCAGCAGCGCGACACCGAACACTGAAGCTTTCTTT. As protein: CASSATPNTEAFF.

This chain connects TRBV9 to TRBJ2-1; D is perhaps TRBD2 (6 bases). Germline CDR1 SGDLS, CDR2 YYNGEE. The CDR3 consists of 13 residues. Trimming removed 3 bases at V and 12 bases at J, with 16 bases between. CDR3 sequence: CASSASAQGGQFF. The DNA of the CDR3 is TGTGCCAGCAGCGCCTCCGCCCAGGGAGGGCAGTTCTTC.

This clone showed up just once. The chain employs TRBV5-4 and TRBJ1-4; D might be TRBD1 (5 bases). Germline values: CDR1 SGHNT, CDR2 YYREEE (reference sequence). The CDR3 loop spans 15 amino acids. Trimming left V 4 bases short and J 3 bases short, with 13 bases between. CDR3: CASSVQGQANEKLFF. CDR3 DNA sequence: TGTGCCAGCAGCGTCCAGGGTCAGGCTAATGAAAAACTGTTTTTT. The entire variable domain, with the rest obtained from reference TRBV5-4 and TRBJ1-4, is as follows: ETGVTQSPTHLIKTRGQQVTLRCSSQSGHNTVSWYQQALGQGPQFIFQYYREEENGRGNFPPRFSGLQFPNYSSELNVNALELDDSALYLCASSVQGQANEKLFFGSGTQLSVL.

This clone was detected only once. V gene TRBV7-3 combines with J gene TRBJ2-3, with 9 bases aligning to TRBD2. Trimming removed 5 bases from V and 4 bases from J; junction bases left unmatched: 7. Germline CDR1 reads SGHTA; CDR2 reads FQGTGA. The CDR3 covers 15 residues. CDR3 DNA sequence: TGTGCCAGCAGCGCCTCGACTAGCGGCCCAGATACGCAGTATTTT. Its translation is CASSASTSGPDTQYF.

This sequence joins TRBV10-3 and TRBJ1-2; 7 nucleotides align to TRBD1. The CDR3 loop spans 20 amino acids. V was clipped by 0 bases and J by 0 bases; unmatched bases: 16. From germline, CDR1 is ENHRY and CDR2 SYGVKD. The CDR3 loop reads CAISESLALTGARANYGYTF. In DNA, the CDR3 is TGTGCCATCAGTGAGTCTCTAGCCCTCACAGGGGCCAGAGCTAACTATGGCTACACCTTC.

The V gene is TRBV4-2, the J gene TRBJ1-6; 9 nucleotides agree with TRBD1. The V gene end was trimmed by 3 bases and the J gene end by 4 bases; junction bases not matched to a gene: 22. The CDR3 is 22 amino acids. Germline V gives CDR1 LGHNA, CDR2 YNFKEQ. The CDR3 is CASSHLPQAGQGPERYNSPLHF. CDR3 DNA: TGTGCCAGCAGCCACCTACCTCAAGCGGGACAGGGACCCGAACGATATAATTCACCCCTCCACTTT.

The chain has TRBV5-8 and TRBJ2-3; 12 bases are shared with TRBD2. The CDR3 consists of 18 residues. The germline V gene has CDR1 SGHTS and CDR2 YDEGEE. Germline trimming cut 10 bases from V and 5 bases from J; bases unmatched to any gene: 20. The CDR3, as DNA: TGTGCCTCCCCCGGGCAACTAGCGGGGGGTAGCAATAGAGATACGCAGTATTTT. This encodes CASPGQLAGGSNRDTQYF.

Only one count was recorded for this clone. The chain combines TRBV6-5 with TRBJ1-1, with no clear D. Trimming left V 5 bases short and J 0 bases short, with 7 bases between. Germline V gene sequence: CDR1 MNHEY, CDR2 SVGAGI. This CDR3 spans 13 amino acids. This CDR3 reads CASSKYMNTEAFF. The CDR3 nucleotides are TGTGCCAGCAGTAAATACATGAACACTGAAGCTTTCTTT.

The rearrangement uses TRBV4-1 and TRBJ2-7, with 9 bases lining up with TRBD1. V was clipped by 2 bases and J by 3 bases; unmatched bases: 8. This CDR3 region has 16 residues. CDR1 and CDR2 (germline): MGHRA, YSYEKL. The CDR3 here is CASSQRQGVRLYEQYF. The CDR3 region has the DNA TGCGCCAGCAGCCAACGACAGGGGGTTCGACTCTACGAGCAGTACTTC.

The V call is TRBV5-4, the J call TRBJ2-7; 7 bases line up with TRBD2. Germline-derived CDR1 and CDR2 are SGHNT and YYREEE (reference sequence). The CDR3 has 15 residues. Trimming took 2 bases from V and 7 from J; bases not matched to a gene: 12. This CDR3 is CASSFGGTTPREQYF. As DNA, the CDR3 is TGTGCCAGCAGCTTTGGAGGGACTACCCCAAGGGAGCAGTACTTC.